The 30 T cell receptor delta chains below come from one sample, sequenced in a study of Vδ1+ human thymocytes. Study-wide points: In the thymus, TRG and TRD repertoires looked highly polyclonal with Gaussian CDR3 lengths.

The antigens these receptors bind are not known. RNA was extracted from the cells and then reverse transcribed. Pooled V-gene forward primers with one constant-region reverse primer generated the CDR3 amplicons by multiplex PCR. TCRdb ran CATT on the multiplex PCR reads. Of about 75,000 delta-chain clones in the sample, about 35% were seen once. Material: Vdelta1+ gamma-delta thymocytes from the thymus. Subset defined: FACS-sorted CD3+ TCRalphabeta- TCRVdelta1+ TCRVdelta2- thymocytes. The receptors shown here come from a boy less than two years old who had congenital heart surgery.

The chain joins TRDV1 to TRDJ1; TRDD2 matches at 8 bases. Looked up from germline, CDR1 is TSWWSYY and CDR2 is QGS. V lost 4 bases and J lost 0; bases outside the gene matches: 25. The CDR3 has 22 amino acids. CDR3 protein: CALGALLGFLRSGTHNTDKLIF. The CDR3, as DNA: TGTGCTCTTGGGGCCCTGCTCGGCTTCCTACGGTCCGGGACTCATAACACCGATAAACTCATCTTT.

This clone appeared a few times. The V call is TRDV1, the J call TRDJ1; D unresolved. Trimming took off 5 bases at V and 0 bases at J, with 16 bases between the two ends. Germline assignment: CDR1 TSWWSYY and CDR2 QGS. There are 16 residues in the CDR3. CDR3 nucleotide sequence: TGTGCTCTTGGGCCACATATTCGGGTCCACACCGATAAACTCATCTTT. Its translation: CALGPHIRVHTDKLIF.

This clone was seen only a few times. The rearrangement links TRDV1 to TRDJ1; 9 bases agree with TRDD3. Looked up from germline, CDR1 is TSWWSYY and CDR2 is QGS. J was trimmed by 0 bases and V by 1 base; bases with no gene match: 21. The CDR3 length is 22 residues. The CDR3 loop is CALGEPYLLRRAGGSYTDKLIF. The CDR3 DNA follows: TGTGCTCTTGGGGAACCCTACCTCCTACGGCGGGCTGGGGGATCGTACACCGATAAACTCATCTTT.

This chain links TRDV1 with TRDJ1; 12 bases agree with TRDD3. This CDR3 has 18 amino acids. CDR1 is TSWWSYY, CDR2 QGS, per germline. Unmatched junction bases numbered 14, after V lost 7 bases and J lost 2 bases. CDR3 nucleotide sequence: TGTGCTCTTGTGATAATACGACTGGGGGATACTGAAACCGATAAACTCATCTTT. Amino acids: CALVIIRLGDTETDKLIF.

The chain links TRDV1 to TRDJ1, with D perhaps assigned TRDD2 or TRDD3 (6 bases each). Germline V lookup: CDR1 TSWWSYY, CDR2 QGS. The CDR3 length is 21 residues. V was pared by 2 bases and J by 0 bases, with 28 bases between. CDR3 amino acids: CALGELAHPTRRGSYTDKLIF. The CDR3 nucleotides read TGTGCTCTTGGGGAATTAGCCCATCCTACTCGGCGGGGGAGTTACACCGATAAACTCATCTTT.

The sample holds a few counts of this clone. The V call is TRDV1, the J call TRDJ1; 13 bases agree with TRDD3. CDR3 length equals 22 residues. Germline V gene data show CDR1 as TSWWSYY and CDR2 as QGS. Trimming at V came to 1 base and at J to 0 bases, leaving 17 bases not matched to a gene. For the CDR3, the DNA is TGTGCTCTTGGGGAACCCCTTTCCCGTGCCTACTGGGGGATACGCCACACCGATAAACTCATCTTT. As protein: CALGEPLSRAYWGIRHTDKLIF.

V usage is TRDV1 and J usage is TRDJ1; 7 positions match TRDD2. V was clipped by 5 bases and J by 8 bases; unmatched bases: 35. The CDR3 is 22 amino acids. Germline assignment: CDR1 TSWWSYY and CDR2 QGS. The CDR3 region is CALGPTGPPSFVYSRSWYKLIF. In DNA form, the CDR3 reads TGTGCTCTTGGGCCCACTGGACCGCCTTCCTTCGTGTACTCTCGCTCGTGGTACAAACTCATCTTT.

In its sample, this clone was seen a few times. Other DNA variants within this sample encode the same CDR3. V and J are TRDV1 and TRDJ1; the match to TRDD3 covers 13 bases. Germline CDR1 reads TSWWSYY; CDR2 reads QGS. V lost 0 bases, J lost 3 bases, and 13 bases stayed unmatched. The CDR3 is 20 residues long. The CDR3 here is CALGELFPFLLGDTPDKLIF. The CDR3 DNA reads TGTGCTCTTGGGGAACTATTTCCGTTTCTACTGGGGGATACGCCCGATAAACTCATCTTT.

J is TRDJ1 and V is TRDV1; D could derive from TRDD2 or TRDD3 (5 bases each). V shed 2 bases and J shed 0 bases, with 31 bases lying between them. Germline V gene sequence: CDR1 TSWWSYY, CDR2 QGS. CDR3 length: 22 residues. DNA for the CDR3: TGTGCTCTTGGGGAAAGGAACCTACAGGGTGGGGAATTCACATGGTACACCGATAAACTCATCTTT. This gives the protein CALGERNLQGGEFTWYTDKLIF.

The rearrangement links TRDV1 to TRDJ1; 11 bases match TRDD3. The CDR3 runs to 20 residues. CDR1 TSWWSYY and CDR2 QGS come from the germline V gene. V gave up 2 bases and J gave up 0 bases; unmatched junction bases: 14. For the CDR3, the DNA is TGTGCTCTTGGGGAAAGGCTGTACTGGGGGATAGGGGTACACACCGATAAACTCATCTTT. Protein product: CALGERLYWGIGVHTDKLIF.

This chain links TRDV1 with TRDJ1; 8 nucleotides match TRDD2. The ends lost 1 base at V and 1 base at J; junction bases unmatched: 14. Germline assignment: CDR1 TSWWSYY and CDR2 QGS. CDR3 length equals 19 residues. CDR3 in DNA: TGTGCTCTTGGGGAACACTTCCTACAAATACTGGAGATCACCGATAAACTCATCTTT. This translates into CALGEHFLQILEITDKLIF.

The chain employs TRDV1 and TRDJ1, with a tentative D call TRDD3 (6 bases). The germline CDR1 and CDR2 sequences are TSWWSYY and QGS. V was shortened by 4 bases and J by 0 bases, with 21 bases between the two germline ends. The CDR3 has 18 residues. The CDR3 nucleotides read TGTGCTCTTGGGGGCCTTTGGGGGGGCCCTCTTTACACCGATAAACTCATCTTT. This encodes CALGGLWGGPLYTDKLIF.

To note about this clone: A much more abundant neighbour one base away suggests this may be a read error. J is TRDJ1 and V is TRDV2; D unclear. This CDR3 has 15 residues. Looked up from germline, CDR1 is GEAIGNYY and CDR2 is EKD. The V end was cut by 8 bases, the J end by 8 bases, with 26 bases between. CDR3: CAYDPVSPRRPKLIF. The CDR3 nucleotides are TGTGCCTATGATCCTGTTTCCCCCCGACGGCCAAAACTCATCTTT.

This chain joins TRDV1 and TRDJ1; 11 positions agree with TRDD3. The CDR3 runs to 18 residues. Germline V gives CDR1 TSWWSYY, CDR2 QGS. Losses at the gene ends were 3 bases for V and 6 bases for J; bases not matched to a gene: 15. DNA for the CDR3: TGTGCTCTTGGGGAGCTACACACACTGGGGGATAGGGGACATAAACTCATCTTT. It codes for CALGELHTLGDRGHKLIF.

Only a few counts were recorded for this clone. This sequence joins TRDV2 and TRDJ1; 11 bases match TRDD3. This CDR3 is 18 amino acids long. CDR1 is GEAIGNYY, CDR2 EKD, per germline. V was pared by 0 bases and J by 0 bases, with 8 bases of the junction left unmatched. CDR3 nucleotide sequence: TGTGCCTGTGACACCAGTTACTGGGGGATATGTTACACCGATAAACTCATCTTT. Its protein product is CACDTSYWGICYTDKLIF.

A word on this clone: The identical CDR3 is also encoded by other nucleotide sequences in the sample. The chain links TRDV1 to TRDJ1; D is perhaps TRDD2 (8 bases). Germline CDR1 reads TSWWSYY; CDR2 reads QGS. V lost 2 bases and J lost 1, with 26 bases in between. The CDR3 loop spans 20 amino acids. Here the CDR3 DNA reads TGTGCTCTTGGGGAAGGCTCTTCCTACAGGGCTGGGGGGCCCACCGATAAACTCATCTTT. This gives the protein CALGEGSSYRAGGPTDKLIF.

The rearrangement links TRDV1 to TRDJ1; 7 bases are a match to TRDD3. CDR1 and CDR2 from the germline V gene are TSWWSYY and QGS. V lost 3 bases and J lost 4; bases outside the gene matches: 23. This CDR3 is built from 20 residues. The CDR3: CALGDYRPHLWGLIGDKLIF. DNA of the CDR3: TGTGCTCTTGGGGATTACCGTCCTCACCTCTGGGGGTTAATAGGCGATAAACTCATCTTT.

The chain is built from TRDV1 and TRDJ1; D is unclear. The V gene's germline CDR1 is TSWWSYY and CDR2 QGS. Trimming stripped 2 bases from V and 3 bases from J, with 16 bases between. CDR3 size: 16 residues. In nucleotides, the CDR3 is TGTGCTCTTGGGGAAGGCCTTGCCTTTATGGCCGATAAACTCATCTTT. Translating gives CALGEGLAFMADKLIF.

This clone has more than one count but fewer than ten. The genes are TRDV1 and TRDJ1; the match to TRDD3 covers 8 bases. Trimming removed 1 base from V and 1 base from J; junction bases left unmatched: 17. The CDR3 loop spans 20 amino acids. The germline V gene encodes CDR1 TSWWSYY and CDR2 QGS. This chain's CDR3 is CALGERKPTYWGPCTDKLIF. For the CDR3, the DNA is TGTGCTCTTGGGGAACGGAAGCCTACTTACTGGGGGCCCTGCACCGATAAACTCATCTTT.

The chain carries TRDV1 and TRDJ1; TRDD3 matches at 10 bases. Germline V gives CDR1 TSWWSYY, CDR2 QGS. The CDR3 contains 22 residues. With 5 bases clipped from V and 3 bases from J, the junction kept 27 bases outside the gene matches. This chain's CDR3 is CALGPRRIAPYWGMVGADKLIF. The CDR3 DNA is TGTGCTCTTGGGCCCCGAAGAATAGCCCCGTACTGGGGGATGGTAGGCGCCGATAAACTCATCTTT.

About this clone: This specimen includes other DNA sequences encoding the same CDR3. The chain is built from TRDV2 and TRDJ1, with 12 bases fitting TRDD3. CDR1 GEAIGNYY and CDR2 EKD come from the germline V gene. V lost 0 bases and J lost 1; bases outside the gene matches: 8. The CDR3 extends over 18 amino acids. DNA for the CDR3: TGTGCCTGTGACACCGGGCCTGGGGGATACGGAGGCACCGATAAACTCATCTTT. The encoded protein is CACDTGPGGYGGTDKLIF.

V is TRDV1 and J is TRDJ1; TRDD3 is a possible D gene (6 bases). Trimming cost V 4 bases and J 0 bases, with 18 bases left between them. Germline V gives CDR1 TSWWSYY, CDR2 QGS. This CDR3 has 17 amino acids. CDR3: CALGVTWGSPYTDKLIF. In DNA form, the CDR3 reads TGTGCTCTTGGGGTAACTTGGGGATCTCCGTACACCGATAAACTCATCTTT.

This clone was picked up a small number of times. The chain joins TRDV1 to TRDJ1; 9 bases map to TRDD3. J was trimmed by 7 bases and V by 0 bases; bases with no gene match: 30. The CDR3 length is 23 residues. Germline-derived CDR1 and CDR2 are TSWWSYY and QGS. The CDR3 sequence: CALGELIRKQIPMMLLGEFKLIF. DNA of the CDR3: TGTGCTCTTGGGGAACTTATCCGCAAACAAATTCCTATGATGCTACTGGGGGAGTTTAAACTCATCTTT.

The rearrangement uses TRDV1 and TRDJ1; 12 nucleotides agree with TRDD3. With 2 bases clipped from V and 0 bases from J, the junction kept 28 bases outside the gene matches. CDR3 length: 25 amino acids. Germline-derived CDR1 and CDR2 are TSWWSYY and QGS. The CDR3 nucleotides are TGTGCTCTTGGGGAAACCTACATGTTGGACCTTCCTACGCGCTGGGGGATACGGTACACCGATAAACTCATCTTT. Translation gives CALGETYMLDLPTRWGIRYTDKLIF.

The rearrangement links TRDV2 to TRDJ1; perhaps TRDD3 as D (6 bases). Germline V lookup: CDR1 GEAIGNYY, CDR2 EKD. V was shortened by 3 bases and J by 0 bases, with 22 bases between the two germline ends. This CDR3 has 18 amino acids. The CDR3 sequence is CACDHEVCMGGYTDKLIF. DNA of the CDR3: TGTGCCTGTGACCACGAGGTGTGCATGGGGGGCTACACCGATAAACTCATCTTT.

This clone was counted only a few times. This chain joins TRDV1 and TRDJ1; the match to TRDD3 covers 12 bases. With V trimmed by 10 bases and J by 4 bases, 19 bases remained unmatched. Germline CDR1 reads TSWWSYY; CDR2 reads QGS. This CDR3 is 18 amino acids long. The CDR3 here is CAPLERWVLGDTGDKLIF. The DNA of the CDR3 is TGTGCTCCCCTCGAGAGGTGGGTACTGGGGGATACCGGCGATAAACTCATCTTT.

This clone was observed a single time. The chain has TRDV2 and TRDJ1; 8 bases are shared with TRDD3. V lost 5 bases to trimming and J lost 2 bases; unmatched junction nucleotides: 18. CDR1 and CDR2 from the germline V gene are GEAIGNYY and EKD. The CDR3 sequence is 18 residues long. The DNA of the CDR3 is TGTGCCTGTGCCCAAACTTGGCGGGATACGCGTTGGACCGATAAACTCATCTTT. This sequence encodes CACAQTWRDTRWTDKLIF.

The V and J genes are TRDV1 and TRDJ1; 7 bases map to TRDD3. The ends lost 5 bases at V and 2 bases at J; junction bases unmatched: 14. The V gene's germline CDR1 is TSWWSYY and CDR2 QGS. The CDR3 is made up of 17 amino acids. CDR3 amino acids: CALGSITWGPGTDKLIF. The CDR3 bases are TGTGCTCTTGGGTCTATTACCTGGGGGCCAGGGACCGATAAACTCATCTTT.

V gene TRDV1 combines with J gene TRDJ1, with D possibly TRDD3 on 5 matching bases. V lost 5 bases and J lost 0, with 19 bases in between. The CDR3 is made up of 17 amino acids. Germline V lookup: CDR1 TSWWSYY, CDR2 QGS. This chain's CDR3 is CALGPPFTRGYTDKLIF. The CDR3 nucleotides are TGTGCTCTTGGGCCCCCTTTCACACGGGGGTACACCGATAAACTCATCTTT.

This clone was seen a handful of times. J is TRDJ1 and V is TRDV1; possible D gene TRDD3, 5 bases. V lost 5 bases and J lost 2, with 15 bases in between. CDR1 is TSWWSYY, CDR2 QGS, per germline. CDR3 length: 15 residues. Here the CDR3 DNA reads TGTGCTCTTGGGAGCCTTACTGGAAAAACCGATAAACTCATCTTT. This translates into CALGSLTGKTDKLIF.